These 31 T cell receptor beta chains share one sample of origin, sequenced in a study of response to subunit inactivated influenza vaccine. Via MiXCR, TCRdb re-called the RT-PCR reads, giving one row per CDR3 protein. The data show about 300,000 distinct CDR3 sequences, just over 20% seen once. The input for sequencing was PBMCs from blood, taken approximately 20 months after vaccination. The receptor set was obtained from a man aged 50 to 69 who received an inactivated influenza vaccine.

This clonotype was counted ten times or more. The chain combines TRBV15 with TRBJ1-6; no firm D call. Trimming took off 5 bases at V and 13 bases at J, with 12 bases between the two ends. The CDR3 is 12 residues long. Germline loops: CDR1 LNHNV, CDR2 YYDKDF (reference sequence). CDR3 region: CATSLSGKPLHF. CDR3 bases: TGTGCCACCAGCTTGTCCGGGAAGCCCCTCCACTTT. The full variable domain, completed using reference TRBV15 and TRBJ1-6, is DAMVIQNPRYQVTQFGKPVTLSCSQTLNHNVMYWYQQKSSQAPKLLFHYYDKDFNNEADTPDNFQSRRPNTSFCFLDIRSPGLGDTAMYLCATSLSGKPLHFGNGTRLTVT.

This chain connects TRBV7-9 to TRBJ2-1; 7 bases align to TRBD1. Trimming took 4 bases from V and 9 from J; bases not matched to a gene: 12. This CDR3 contains 15 residues. Germline assignment: CDR1 SEHNR and CDR2 FQNEAQ (reference sequence). In DNA, the CDR3 is TGTGCCAGCAGCTCGATCCGGGACAGACCTTTTGAGCAGTTCTTC. As protein: CASSSIRDRPFEQFF. The full variable domain, with the rest looked up from reference TRBV7-9 and TRBJ2-1, is DTGVSQNPRHKITKRGQNVTFRCDPISEHNRLYWYRQTLGQGPEFLTYFQNEAQLEKSRLLSDRFSAERPKGSFSTLEIQRTEQGDSAMYLCASSSIRDRPFEQFFGPGTRLTVL.

This clonotype showed up just a few times. The chain combines TRBV6-5 with TRBJ2-5; 7 bases agree with TRBD1. Germline-derived CDR1 and CDR2 are MNHEY and SVGAGI. Unmatched junction bases numbered 16, after V lost 0 bases and J lost 3 bases. The CDR3 has 19 amino acids. The CDR3, as DNA: TGTGCCAGCAGTTACTCGACTGACAGAAGAACCGACAGGGAAGAGACCCAGTACTTC. This sequence encodes CASSYSTDRRTDREETQYF.

This clonotype occurred a few times. The V gene is TRBV18, the J gene TRBJ1-4; D is possibly TRBD1 (6 bases). Looked up from germline, CDR1 is KGHSH and CDR2 is LQKENI. The CDR3 length is 16 residues. V shed 0 bases and J shed 7 bases, with 15 bases lying between them. The CDR3: CASSPPNHRVFEKLFF. The CDR3 nucleotides are TGTGCCAGCTCACCACCTAACCACAGGGTGTTTGAAAAACTGTTTTTT.

This clonotype was seen more than once but under ten times. The V gene is TRBV7-2, the J gene TRBJ1-3, with D unclear. The V end was cut by 2 bases, the J end by 0 bases, with 8 bases between. Germline CDR1 SGHTA, CDR2 FQGNSA. This CDR3 spans 15 amino acids. This chain's CDR3 is CASSLLPYSGNTIYF. CDR3 bases: TGTGCCAGCAGCTTACTTCCCTACTCTGGAAACACCATATATTTT.

This clonotype has ten or more counts. The chain couples TRBV2 to TRBJ1-1; perhaps TRBD1 as D (6 bases). Germline V gives CDR1 SNHLY, CDR2 FYNNEI. The CDR3 is 12 residues long. V was trimmed by 9 bases and J by 3 bases, leaving 11 bases between them. The CDR3 DNA reads as TGTGCCAGGCAGGGGTCCCACACTGAAGCTTTCTTT. Protein product: CARQGSHTEAFF.

This clonotype was seen only once. The V gene is TRBV29-1, the J gene TRBJ2-7, with D perhaps assigned TRBD1 or TRBD2 (7 bases each). V shed 4 bases and J shed 4 bases, with 14 bases lying between them. Germline CDR1 is SQVTM and CDR2 is ANQGSEA. This CDR3 comprises 13 residues. The CDR3 loop reads CSVVPGGGYEQYF. In DNA, the CDR3 is TGCAGCGTTGTCCCAGGGGGGGGATACGAGCAGTACTTC.

Only a few counts were recorded for this clonotype. This sequence joins TRBV7-2 and TRBJ1-5; TRBD1 is a possible D gene (6 bases). V lost 3 bases and J 3 bases, leaving 9 bases between the germline ends. CDR1 is SGHTA, CDR2 FQGNSA, per germline. The CDR3 has 14 residues. The CDR3 sequence is CASSLDRLNQPQHF. The CDR3 bases are TGTGCCAGCAGCTTGGACAGACTCAATCAGCCCCAGCATTTT.

In its sample, this clonotype was seen a few times. For the CDR3, the DNA is TGTGCCATCAGGGGACTAGCGGGGGGCAAAGATGAGCAGTTCTTC. Translating gives CAIRGLAGGKDEQFF. The chain has TRBV10-3 and TRBJ2-1; 15 positions match TRBD2. V gave up 6 bases and J gave up 8 bases; unmatched junction bases: 5. This CDR3 spans 15 amino acids. Looked up from germline, CDR1 is ENHRY and CDR2 is SYGVKD.

The V and J genes are TRBV10-3 and TRBJ1-4, with 7 bases identical to TRBD1. Germline V gene data show CDR1 as ENHRY and CDR2 as SYGVKD. The CDR3 length is 15 residues. J gave up 4 bases and V 4 bases, and 6 bases lay outside the gene matches. This CDR3 reads CAISGGTDDNEKLFF. The CDR3 bases are TGTGCCATCAGTGGGGGGACAGACGATAATGAAAAACTGTTTTTT.

This clonotype has only a few counts. The V and J genes are TRBV12-3 or TRBV12-4 and TRBJ2-1, with TRBD2 identical over 10 bases. The CDR3 sequence is 14 residues long. V was pared by 6 bases and J by 3 bases, with 2 bases of the junction left unmatched. The CDR3 nucleotides read TGTGCCAGCAGCGAGCGGGAGGGCTACAATGAGCAGTTCTTC. Its protein is CASSEREGYNEQFF.

This clonotype showed up just a few times. The gene calls are TRBV4-3 and TRBJ1-3; D perhaps matches TRBD1 (5 bases). The CDR3 covers 14 residues. V gave up 4 bases and J gave up 4 bases, with 11 bases separating them. Germline values: CDR1 LGHNA, CDR2 YSLEER. The DNA for the CDR3 is TGCGCCAGCAGCCCCGCCGGGGGGGGAAACACCATATATTTT. Its protein product is CASSPAGGGNTIYF.

The chain couples TRBV12-3 or TRBV12-4 to TRBJ1-4; D gene ambiguous. Trimming left V 2 bases short and J 6 bases short, with 7 bases between. This CDR3 is built from 13 residues. The CDR3 sequence is CASSLTIYEKLFF. As DNA, the CDR3 is TGTGCCAGCAGTTTAACGATCTATGAAAAACTGTTTTTT.

Worth noting for this clonotype: A much larger clone lies a single base off, so this may be a read error. Here the CDR3 reads CASSTGSNQPQHF. Here the CDR3 DNA reads TGTGCCAGCAGTACAGGTAGCAATCAGCCCCAGCATTTT. This sequence joins TRBV6-2 or TRBV6-3 and TRBJ1-5; the D gene is possibly TRBD1 (5 bases). The CDR3 runs 13 residues. CDR1 is MNHEY and CDR2 is SVGEGT in the germline V gene. The V gene lost 5 bases and the J gene lost 0 bases, with 5 bases spanning the gap.

The CDR3 sequence: CASKADGIMNTEAFF. In DNA form, the CDR3 reads TGTGCCAGCAAGGCGGACGGCATTATGAACACTGAAGCTTTCTTT. This chain connects TRBV2 to TRBJ1-1; D gene uncertain. CDR3 size: 15 residues. V dropped 7 bases and J dropped 0 bases, with 15 bases sitting between them. The V gene's germline CDR1 is SNHLY and CDR2 FYNNEI.

The chain links TRBV7-2 to TRBJ2-2; D is possibly TRBD2 (5 bases). This CDR3 has 14 amino acids. V dropped 0 bases and J dropped 7 bases, with 9 bases sitting between them. Germline CDR1 SGHTA, CDR2 FQGNSA. CDR3 nucleotide sequence: TGTGCCAGCAGCTTAGCCGGGGAGTACGGGGAGCTGTTTTTT. It encodes CASSLAGEYGELFF.

The table lists this clonotype with many counts. The chain joins TRBV5-8 to TRBJ1-5; no reliable D call. The V end was cut by 6 bases, the J end by 5 bases, with 3 bases between. This CDR3 spans 10 amino acids. CDR1 is SGHTS, CDR2 YDEGEE, per germline. The CDR3 sequence: CASTHQPQHF. In DNA, the CDR3 is TGTGCCAGCACGCATCAGCCCCAGCATTTT.

This clonotype was counted between two and nine times. The chain joins TRBV5-1 to TRBJ2-5; TRBD1 matches 7 bases. Trimming at V came to 1 base and at J to 3 bases, leaving 6 bases not matched to a gene. This CDR3 comprises 15 residues. Germline V gene data show CDR1 as SGHRS and CDR2 as YFSETQ. The CDR3: CASSLIGDSKETQYF. The CDR3 DNA sequence: TGCGCCAGCAGCTTGATAGGGGACAGTAAAGAGACCCAGTACTTC. Looking up the rest from reference TRBV5-1 and TRBJ2-5 gives the full variable domain: KAGVTQTPRYLIKTRGQQVTLSCSPISGHRSVSWYQQTPGQGLQFLFEYFSETQRNKGNFPGRFSGRQFSNSRSEMNVSTLELGDSALYLCASSLIGDSKETQYFGPGTRLLVL.

In DNA form, the CDR3 reads TGTGCCAGCAGAGCGGACGGCGAGAACACTGAAGCTTTCTTT. Translating it yields CASRADGENTEAFF. The V gene is TRBV6-7, the J gene TRBJ1-1; D ambiguous. TRBV6-7 is classed as an ORF, of uncertain function. V was pared by 6 bases and J by 1 base, with 12 bases between. The length of the CDR3 is 14 residues.

This clonotype was counted many times. The genes are TRBV28 and TRBJ1-5; D gene ambiguous. The V gene's germline CDR1 is MDHEN and CDR2 SYDVKM. The CDR3 is 12 amino acids. V was cut by 3 bases and J by 9 bases, with 9 bases left in between. CDR3 sequence reads: CASSFVLGPQHF. The CDR3 region has the DNA TGTGCCAGCAGTTTTGTACTAGGGCCCCAGCATTTT.

The CDR3 protein is CATSRTTGPYEQYF. As DNA, the CDR3 is TGTGCCACCAGCAGGACGACAGGCCCCTACGAGCAGTACTTC. The chain has TRBV15 and TRBJ2-7; possibly TRBD1 for D (6 bases). Trimming shortened V by 3 bases and J by 2 bases, and 11 bases separated the two germline ends. Looked up from germline, CDR1 is LNHNV and CDR2 is YYDKDF (reference sequence). The CDR3 totals 14 residues.

This clonotype was counted at least ten times. The chain combines TRBV20-1 with TRBJ1-5; D not certain. The length of the CDR3 is 13 residues. The V gene lost 7 bases and the J gene lost 3 bases, with 13 bases spanning the gap. The V gene's germline CDR1 is DFQATT and CDR2 SNEGSKA (reference sequence). The CDR3, as DNA: TGCAGTGTGGACCCCGGAGTCAATCAGCCCCAGCATTTT. This translates into CSVDPGVNQPQHF.

The chain uses TRBV7-2 and TRBJ1-6, with 7 bases fitting TRBD1. The V gene end was trimmed by 1 base and the J gene end by 9 bases; junction bases not matched to a gene: 6. The CDR3 spans 15 residues. Germline values: CDR1 SGHTA, CDR2 FQGNSA. The CDR3 DNA follows: TGTGCCAGCAGCTTAGTGGCAGGGGGAGGTTCACCCCTCCACTTT. Protein sequence: CASSLVAGGGSPLHF.

In this sample, this clonotype turned up a few times. The chain couples TRBV19 to TRBJ1-1; a weak D match, TRBD1 (6 bases). Trimming removed 5 bases from V and 4 bases from J, with 11 bases in between. The germline V gene encodes CDR1 LNHDA and CDR2 SQIVND (reference sequence). The length of the CDR3 is 13 residues. This chain's CDR3 is CASSQGLITEAFF. CDR3 nucleotide sequence: TGTGCCAGTAGTCAGGGGTTGATCACTGAAGCTTTCTTT.

In this sample, this clonotype turned up a few times. The V gene is TRBV3-1, the J gene TRBJ1-6, with no clear D. Trimming stripped 2 bases from V and 3 bases from J, with 8 bases between. This CDR3 is 15 amino acids long. Germline V gives CDR1 LGHDT, CDR2 YNNKEL (reference sequence). The CDR3: CASSQREGYNSPLHF. In DNA form, the CDR3 reads TGTGCCAGCAGCCAACGGGAAGGCTATAATTCACCCCTCCACTTT.

The chain employs TRBV13 and TRBJ1-6; tentative D call: TRBD1 (5 bases). The germline gives CDR1 PRHDT, CDR2 FYEKMQ (reference sequence). There are 15 residues in the CDR3. V was shortened by 3 bases and J by 5 bases, with 11 bases between the two germline ends. CDR3 sequence reads: CASSFSGRDNSPLHF. CDR3 sequence (DNA): TGTGCCAGCAGCTTCTCAGGGAGGGATAATTCACCCCTCCACTTT.

This clonotype was counted ten times or more. V usage is TRBV20-1 and J usage is TRBJ1-6, with a weak D call TRBD1 (5 bases). The CDR3 totals 16 residues. CDR1 is DFQATT and CDR2 is SNEGSKA in the germline V gene (reference sequence). Trimming stripped 0 bases from V and 8 bases from J, with 17 bases between. CDR3 sequence reads: CSARDPRQGLDSPLHF. CDR3 nucleotide sequence: TGCAGTGCTAGAGATCCCCGTCAGGGCTTGGATTCACCCCTCCACTTT.

The rearrangement links TRBV18 to TRBJ1-4; 7 nucleotides line up with TRBD1. Germline V gene sequence: CDR1 KGHSH, CDR2 LQKENI. The CDR3 extends over 17 amino acids. Trimming at V came to 1 base and at J to 0 bases, leaving 5 bases not matched to a gene. The CDR3 DNA sequence: TGTGCCAGCTCACCACAGGACAGGAAAGCAACTAATGAAAAACTGTTTTTT. Protein: CASSPQDRKATNEKLFF.

The chain recombines TRBV4-2 with TRBJ1-3; a weak D match, TRBD1 (5 bases). The germline V and J ends were trimmed by 1 base and 0 bases, with 7 bases remaining between them. The germline V gene has CDR1 LGHNA and CDR2 YNFKEQ. This CDR3 is 15 amino acids long. CDR3 sequence reads: CASSQAGNSGNTIYF. The CDR3 DNA reads as TGTGCCAGCAGCCAAGCAGGGAACTCTGGAAACACCATATATTTT.

This clonotype was observed a few times. The genes are TRBV6-1 and TRBJ1-1, with 7 bases that match TRBD1. Germline V gene data show CDR1 as MNHNS and CDR2 as SASEGT. CDR3 length: 14 amino acids. Trimming at V came to 6 bases and at J to 3 bases, leaving 7 bases not matched to a gene. The CDR3 DNA sequence: TGTGCCAGCAGCCGCACAGGGGAGCACACTGAAGCTTTCTTT. Translated, it gives CASSRTGEHTEAFF.

Concerning this clonotype itself: A much bigger clone sits one base away, suggesting this may be a read error. V and J are TRBV6-2 or TRBV6-3 and TRBJ1-1; the match to TRBD1 covers 9 bases. V lost 8 bases to trimming and J lost 1 base; unmatched junction nucleotides: 8. Germline assignment: CDR1 MNHEY and CDR2 SVGEGT. The CDR3 covers 15 residues. The CDR3 reads CASETGGAPNTEAFF. CDR3 in DNA: TGTGCCAGCGAAACAGGGGGCGCGCCGAACACTGAAGCTTTCTTT.